The T cell receptor beta chain under discussion was sequenced for a study of PD-1 blockade in classical Hodgkin lymphoma. CDR1 is LNHDA and CDR2 is SQIVND in the germline V gene (reference sequence). The CDR3 runs to 14 residues. The V end was cut by 0 bases, the J end by 6 bases, with 10 bases between. Time point given: newly diagnosed, previously untreated cHL patient sample. The study isolated CD8+ T cells from thawed PBMCs by magnetic negative selection. The study, taken as a whole, reports: Reported findings placed baseline TCR diversity lower in newly diagnosed patients (compared with healthy donors).

In the case of this clone: What it recognizes is unknown.

The method was immunoSEQ multiplex PCR; TCRdb's version includes in-frame clones alone and lacks a portion of them. The sample lists fewer than 9,500 clones, about 91% seen once, with over 7.5% in the top ten. The chain is built from TRBV19 and TRBJ2-3; D not certain. Material: CD8+ T cells from blood. This TCR was recovered from a human donor with classical Hodgkin lymphoma. In DNA, the CDR3 is TGTGCCAGTAGTATAGACAGAGGAATGGATACGCAGTATTTT. It codes for CASSIDRGMDTQYF.